Listed here are 18 T cell receptor beta chains from one sample, sequenced in a study of T cell repertoires in cytomegalovirus infection. TCRdb independently ran MiXCR on the reads; one entry per CDR3 protein. The repertoire holds around 78,000 distinct CDR3 sequences, with around 37% as singletons. These receptors' targets are unknown. This sample comprised CD8+ T cells from cultured PBMCs, obtained from culture after CMV antigen stimulation. All receptors derive from a human donor in good health (CMV status not recorded). Some clones in this sample may be carry-over from other donors' samples.

The chain carries TRBV2 and TRBJ1-1, with a weak D call TRBD1 (6 bases). The CDR3 has 12 amino acids. Germline V lookup: CDR1 SNHLY, CDR2 FYNNEI. Trimming pared 6 bases from V and 5 bases from J, leaving 10 bases between. CDR3 protein: CASRDRTTEAFF. CDR3 DNA: TGTGCCAGCAGGGACAGAACAACTGAAGCTTTCTTT. Full variable domain (missing parts from reference TRBV2 and TRBJ1-1): EPEVTQTPSHQVTQMGQEVILRCVPISNHLYFYWYRQILGQKVEFLVSFYNNEISEKSEIFDDQFSVERPDGSNFTLKIRSTKLEDSAMYFCASRDRTTEAFFGQGTRLTVV.

This clonotype was counted once. This chain uses TRBV19 with TRBJ2-7; the match to TRBD1 covers 8 bases. Germline CDR1 and CDR2: LNHDA and SQIVND (reference sequence). V was pared by 3 bases and J by 2 bases, with 3 bases of the junction left unmatched. The CDR3 sequence is 14 residues long. The CDR3 sequence is CASSIGTGTYEQYF. The CDR3, as DNA: TGTGCCAGTAGTATTGGGACAGGTACCTACGAGCAGTACTTC.

This clonotype occurred a few times. V usage is TRBV7-8 and J usage is TRBJ2-1; TRBD1 or TRBD2 may be the D gene (7 bases each). This CDR3 region has 19 residues. The V end lost 0 bases, the J end lost 1 base, and 19 bases lay between the germline ends. Germline-derived CDR1 and CDR2 are SGHVS and FQNEAQ. The CDR3 protein is CASSLALAGGDLSYNEQFF. CDR3 sequence (DNA): TGTGCCAGCAGCTTAGCGCTGGCAGGGGGGGACCTATCCTACAATGAGCAGTTCTTC.

Of note for this clonotype: This sequence may be a read error, since a much larger clone differs from it by one base. The chain carries TRBV12-3 or TRBV12-4 and TRBJ1-5; D unresolved. The V end was cut by 9 bases, the J end by 0 bases, with 9 bases between. The CDR3 totals 13 residues. The CDR3 loop is CASSGLSNQPQHF. For the CDR3, the DNA is TGTGCCAGTTCCGGACTTAGCAATCAGCCCCAGCATTTT.

There are many counts of this clonotype. The chain carries TRBV12-3 or TRBV12-4 and TRBJ2-1; D ambiguous. V lost 1 base to trimming and J lost 8 bases, with 12 bases between them. The CDR3 has 14 residues. This CDR3 reads CASSLGDSLDEQFF. CDR3 in DNA: TGTGCCAGCAGTTTAGGTGATAGCCTCGATGAGCAGTTCTTC.

This chain uses TRBV12-3 or TRBV12-4 with TRBJ1-2; 8 bases match TRBD1. The CDR3 spans 15 residues. V lost 4 bases, J lost 2 bases, and 6 bases stayed unmatched. In DNA, the CDR3 is TGTGCCAGCAGTTCCGGACAGGGCGCAAACTATGGCTACACCTTC. Protein product: CASSSGQGANYGYTF.

CDR3 region: CASSLSVGGDYGYTF. The CDR3 nucleotides are TGTGCCAGCAGCCTGAGCGTGGGGGGGGACTATGGCTACACCTTC. The chain joins TRBV27 to TRBJ1-2; TRBD1 might be the D (5 bases). This CDR3 has 15 amino acids. Germline V gives CDR1 MNHEY, CDR2 SMNVEV (reference sequence). The ends were cut back, 6 bases at V and 3 bases at J, with 17 bases in the middle.

The CDR3 DNA sequence: TGTGCCAGCAGCGTCTCGACTGGGGGCTCGGGAAACACCATATATTTT. Translation: CASSVSTGGSGNTIYF. The chain joins TRBV9 to TRBJ1-3; tentatively, D is TRBD1 (6 bases). This CDR3 spans 16 amino acids. V shed 2 bases and J shed 4 bases, with 16 bases lying between them. Germline V CDR1 and CDR2: SGDLS, YYNGEE.

This clonotype was counted a few times. J is TRBJ2-3 and V is TRBV5-6; D is unresolved. Deletions cut 2 bases from V and 7 bases from J, with 5 bases between. CDR3 size: 11 residues. Per germline, CDR1 SGHDT and CDR2 YYEEEE. For the CDR3, the DNA is TGTGCCAGCAGCTTCATAAATACGCAGTATTTT. Translation gives CASSFINTQYF.

At least ten counts were recorded for this clonotype. V gene TRBV4-1 combines with J gene TRBJ2-3; D not certain. Germline CDR1 reads MGHRA; CDR2 reads YSYEKL. V was trimmed by 1 base and J by 2 bases, leaving 4 bases between them. The CDR3 sequence is 13 residues long. The CDR3 sequence: CASSQVLTDTQYF. In DNA form, the CDR3 reads TGCGCCAGCAGCCAAGTCCTCACAGATACGCAGTATTTT.

CDR3 protein: CASSISSWTQETQYF. CDR3 sequence (DNA): TGTGCCAGCAGTATTAGCTCGTGGACCCAAGAGACCCAGTACTTC. The chain uses TRBV12-3 or TRBV12-4 and TRBJ2-5; D is ambiguous. The CDR3 is 15 residues long. V lost 5 bases and J 1 base, leaving 14 bases between the germline ends.

In its sample, this clonotype was seen a few times. This sequence joins TRBV28 and TRBJ1-5; 7 nucleotides line up with TRBD1. V was clipped by 4 bases and J by 4 bases; unmatched bases: 10. The CDR3 is 16 amino acids. The germline CDR1 and CDR2 sequences are MDHEN and SYDVKM. The CDR3 loop is CASSSPRGTDNQPQHF. The CDR3, as DNA: TGTGCCAGCAGTTCCCCCCGTGGGACAGATAATCAGCCCCAGCATTTT.

The rearrangement uses TRBV10-3 and TRBJ2-7; unclear D gene. Trimming took 0 bases from V and 0 from J, leaving 9 bases between them. This CDR3 contains 15 residues. The germline gives CDR1 ENHRY, CDR2 SYGVKD. In DNA, the CDR3 is TGTGCCATCAGTGAGTCGGTTGGTAGCTCCTACGAGCAGTACTTC. Protein: CAISESVGSSYEQYF.

The chain employs TRBV7-8 and TRBJ1-2; possibly TRBD1 for D (5 bases). The germline gives CDR1 SGHVS, CDR2 FQNEAQ. This CDR3 contains 13 residues. Trimming stripped 1 base from V and 5 bases from J, with 8 bases between. CDR3 sequence reads: CASSLVGDYGYTF. In nucleotides, the CDR3 is TGTGCCAGCAGCTTAGTAGGGGATTATGGCTACACCTTC. The full variable domain, with the rest looked up from reference TRBV7-8 and TRBJ1-2, is GAGVSQSPRYKVAKRGQDVALRCDPISGHVSLFWYQQALGQGPEFLTYFQNEAQLDKSGLPSDRFFAERPEGSVSTLKIQRTQQEDSAVYLCASSLVGDYGYTFGSGTRLTVV.

The V gene is TRBV15, the J gene TRBJ2-7; TRBD1 matches 7 bases. CDR3 length: 13 amino acids. The germline CDR1 and CDR2 sequences are LNHNV and YYDKDF (reference sequence). Trimming took 0 bases from V and 5 from J; bases not matched to a gene: 1. The CDR3 spells CATSRDTGDEQYF. The CDR3 DNA reads as TGTGCCACCAGCAGAGATACAGGGGACGAGCAGTACTTC.

This clonotype showed up just a few times. This chain joins TRBV7-6 and TRBJ2-1; D not resolved. Germline V gene sequence: CDR1 SGHVS, CDR2 FNYEAQ. CDR3 length equals 13 residues. Trimming removed 0 bases at V and 9 bases at J, with 9 bases between. The chain's CDR3 is CASSLATAGEQFF. DNA for the CDR3: TGTGCCAGCAGCTTAGCCACAGCTGGTGAGCAGTTCTTC.

The chain joins TRBV10-3 to TRBJ1-1, with 10 nucleotides matching TRBD1. The length of the CDR3 is 15 residues. V lost 4 bases and J lost 4; bases outside the gene matches: 6. Germline assignment: CDR1 ENHRY and CDR2 SYGVKD. In DNA, the CDR3 is TGTGCCATCAGTGGACGGGACAGGGGTTTCACTGAAGCTTTCTTT. It yields the protein CAISGRDRGFTEAFF.

The chain has TRBV6-1 and TRBJ2-3; D unresolved. Trimming took off 9 bases at V and 7 bases at J, with 23 bases between the two ends. Germline CDR1 reads MNHNS; CDR2 reads SASEGT. CDR3 length: 15 residues. In nucleotides, the CDR3 is TGTGCCAGGGGGTTTCCGACCAAGCCAACTTATACGCAGTATTTT. It is translated as CARGFPTKPTYTQYF.